These 10 T cell receptor beta chains originate from one sample sequenced in a study of monozygotic twins with inflammatory bowel disease. TCRdb processed the 5' RACE reads again and assigns one entry to each CDR3 protein, with no DNA. Seen in this sample are 40,000 to 45,000 distinct CDR3 sequences; the ten most common clones hold about 4.9%. The sequenced material came from blood. These receptors originate from a human donor with ulcerative colitis or Crohn's disease, or a healthy co-twin of an affected twin (not recorded which).

The rearrangement joins TRBV5-6 to TRBJ2-5; there is no DNA to check the TCRdb D call of TRBD2. This CDR3 has 13 residues. From germline, CDR1 is SGHDT and CDR2 YYEEEE. This CDR3 is CASSLSGVETQYF.

The chain combines TRBV30 with TRBJ2-7; absent DNA, TCRdb's TRBD2 call cannot be checked. The length of the CDR3 is 12 residues. The germline CDR1 and CDR2 sequences are GTSNPN and SVGIG (reference sequence). The CDR3 reads CAWSWETSSQYF.

The rearrangement uses TRBV4-1 and TRBJ2-1; the TCRdb D gene call, TRBD1, has no DNA to confirm it. Looked up from germline, CDR1 is MGHRA and CDR2 is YSYEKL. This CDR3 contains 16 residues. Here the CDR3 reads CASSQLDTISYNEQFF.

The chain uses TRBV28 and TRBJ1-2; the TCRdb D gene call, TRBD1, has no DNA to confirm it. The CDR3 has 15 amino acids. The germline CDR1 and CDR2 sequences are MDHEN and SYDVKM. The CDR3 reads CASSPPGSRGYGYTF.

This chain uses TRBV7-8 with TRBJ2-5; TCRdb gives TRBD1 as the D gene, but with no DNA this cannot be confirmed. CDR3 length equals 13 residues. Germline CDR1 SGHVS, CDR2 FQNEAQ. The CDR3 loop reads CASSRGTAETQYF.

This chain links TRBV28 with TRBJ1-5. The length of the CDR3 is 12 residues. Looked up from germline, CDR1 is MDHEN and CDR2 is SYDVKM. The CDR3 sequence: CASSLFNQPQHF.

The chain joins TRBV11-3 to TRBJ2-3; TCRdb's assignment of TRBD2 cannot be checked, as there is no DNA. The CDR3 length is 15 residues. Germline loops: CDR1 SGHNT, CDR2 YENEEA. CDR3 amino acids: CASSQTAGGADTQYF.

The V gene is TRBV6-5, the J gene TRBJ2-7; TCRdb reports TRBD1, a call that lacks DNA to check it against. The CDR3 has 12 amino acids. CDR1 and CDR2 (germline): MNHEY, SVGAGI. The CDR3: CASSVRGGEQYF.

The rearrangement uses TRBV11-2 and TRBJ2-5; TCRdb reports TRBD1, a call that lacks DNA to check it against. The CDR3 runs 17 residues. Per germline, CDR1 SGHAT and CDR2 FQNNGV. This chain's CDR3 is CASSLGTGFRGTKTQYF.

V is TRBV24-1 and J is TRBJ1-3. This CDR3 contains 14 residues. The germline V gene encodes CDR1 KGHDR and CDR2 SFDVKD. CDR3 sequence: CATSDPASGNTIYF.